These 14 T cell receptor beta chains share one sample of origin, sequenced in a study of blood T cell repertoires in COVID-19 (dated by TCRdb to between 2020 and 2021). Library method: the immunoSEQ multiplex PCR assay. TCRdb retrieved this table from immuneACCESS and kept in-frame rearrangements only. Not all clones are present; in checked studies, unresolved V genes account for under half, and no reason is known for the remainder. This sample comprises around 330,000 clones, 88% of them detected only once. The top ten hold 1.6% of the sample. Sequencing input: peripheral blood. Receptors were obtained from a woman younger than 45 with COVID-19, enrolled during active disease.

The chain recombines TRBV6-6 with TRBJ1-1, with D perhaps matching TRBD1 (6 bases). Germline values: CDR1 MNHNY, CDR2 SVGAGI (reference sequence). Trimming shortened V by 6 bases and J by 2 bases, and 13 bases separated the two germline ends. The CDR3 totals 14 residues. The CDR3 coding sequence is TGTGCCAGCAGACTACGGACAGACAACACTGAAGCTTTCTTT. Translated: CASRLRTDNTEAFF.

This clone came up many times. This chain uses TRBV19 with TRBJ1-1; no definite D call. V gave up 3 bases and J gave up 1 base, with 6 bases separating them. Germline V CDR1 and CDR2: LNHDA, SQIVND (reference sequence). The CDR3 has 13 amino acids. The CDR3 DNA follows: TGTGCCAGTAGTATCCGGAGGAACACTGAAGCTTTCTTT. Its protein product is CASSIRRNTEAFF.

The genes are TRBV3-1 (or the pseudogene TRBV3-2) and TRBJ1-4, with a tentative D call TRBD1 (5 bases). This CDR3 is 15 amino acids long. Germline loops: CDR1 LGHDT, CDR2 YNNKEL (reference sequence). The V end was cut by 0 bases, the J end by 3 bases, with 8 bases between. CDR3 region: CASSQESGANEKLFF. The CDR3 nucleotides are TGTGCCAGCAGCCAAGAATCGGGGGCTAATGAAAAACTGTTTTTT.

This chain joins TRBV2 and TRBJ1-2; TRBD1 matches 9 bases. The V gene's germline CDR1 is SNHLY and CDR2 FYNNEI. This CDR3 has 13 residues. V gave up 8 bases and J gave up 7 bases; unmatched junction bases: 8. DNA of the CDR3: TGTGCCAGCTGGGGACAGGGCTGGAGTGGCTACACCTTC. This translates into CASWGQGWSGYTF.

The rearrangement uses TRBV27 and TRBJ1-5; 8 bases fit TRBD1. CDR1 and CDR2 (germline): MNHEY, SMNVEV (reference sequence). V dropped 3 bases and J dropped 7; count of bases not matched to a gene: 14. The CDR3 is made up of 17 amino acids. CDR3 loop: CASSLSPGTGGKQPQHF. DNA for the CDR3: TGTGCCAGCAGTTTGTCACCTGGGACAGGAGGAAAGCAGCCCCAGCATTTT.

This clone was seen only once. The CDR3, as DNA: TGTGCAAGTCGCTCAATCGTCACAGGGCGAGGCAAAAACATTCAGTACTTC. As protein: CASRSIVTGRGKNIQYF. V usage is TRBV12-2 and J usage is TRBJ2-4; TRBD1, the table's D call, was not compared with the DNA. TRBV12-2 is an annotated pseudogene. The CDR3 loop spans 17 amino acids.

This chain links TRBV9 with TRBJ1-2; D might be TRBD1 (6 bases). The V end was cut by 4 bases, the J end by 4 bases, with 20 bases between. CDR1 and CDR2 (germline): SGDLS, YYNGEE. The CDR3 has 16 residues. The CDR3 DNA reads TGTGCCAGCAGCTCCCCCTCACAGGGACCGATCTATGGCTACACCTTC. Its translation is CASSSPSQGPIYGYTF.

The rearrangement joins TRBV13 to TRBJ2-3, with a possible D match to TRBD1 (7 bases). The CDR3 contains 15 residues. V lost 4 bases, J lost 3 bases, and 14 bases lay in between. From germline, CDR1 is PRHDT and CDR2 FYEKMQ (reference sequence). CDR3 bases: TGTGCCAGCAGCTCCCAGGGGGGCGCAACAGATACGCAGTATTTT. Amino acid sequence: CASSSQGGATDTQYF.

The chain couples TRBV4-1 to TRBJ2-5; 10 bases agree with TRBD2. The germline V gene encodes CDR1 MGHRA and CDR2 YSYEKL. Trimming cost V 6 bases and J 4 bases; bases outside gene matches: 5. CDR3 length: 14 amino acids. The CDR3 region is CASRGSGGPETQYF. CDR3 DNA: TGCGCCAGCAGAGGTAGCGGGGGGCCAGAGACCCAGTACTTC.

The chain joins TRBV19 to TRBJ2-3; D is possibly TRBD2 (5 bases). V was clipped by 5 bases and J by 8 bases, with 20 bases between them. The germline V gene encodes CDR1 LNHDA and CDR2 SQIVND (reference sequence). The length of the CDR3 is 15 residues. CDR3: CASSPRDPPRGTQYF. The DNA of the CDR3 is TGTGCCAGTAGTCCACGGGATCCGCCTCGTGGTACGCAGTATTTT.

V usage is TRBV6-1 and J usage is TRBJ1-2, with D possibly TRBD1 on 6 matching bases. V shed 3 bases and J shed 9 bases, with 14 bases lying between them. From germline, CDR1 is MNHNS and CDR2 SASEGT. The CDR3 loop spans 13 amino acids. The CDR3 is CASSDPRGVRYTF. The CDR3 DNA sequence: TGTGCCAGCAGTGATCCCAGGGGAGTACGCTACACCTTC.

J is TRBJ1-6 and V is TRBV6-5, with no clear D. The CDR3 loop spans 15 amino acids. The V and J ends lost 5 bases and 6 bases respectively, with 14 bases between them. The germline gives CDR1 MNHEY, CDR2 SVGAGI. Written as DNA, the CDR3 is TGTGCCAGCAGTCCAAGGGCAGGAGGTAATTCACCCCTCCACTTT. Protein: CASSPRAGGNSPLHF.

The chain has TRBV18 and TRBJ1-6, with TRBD1 identical over 9 bases. V shed 1 base, J shed 1 base, and the junction held 2 bases outside the gene matches. The CDR3 length is 17 residues. The germline V gene has CDR1 KGHSH and CDR2 LQKENI. The CDR3 nucleotides are TGTGCCAGCTCACCACGGGACAGGGTGTCCTATAATTCACCCCTCCACTTT. Protein product: CASSPRDRVSYNSPLHF.

The J gene is TRBJ2-5, the V gene TRBV6-5, with TRBD2 as a possible D gene (6 bases). The CDR3 covers 12 residues. The V end lost 6 bases, the J end lost 4 bases, and 9 bases lay between the germline ends. Germline V gene sequence: CDR1 MNHEY, CDR2 SVGAGI. CDR3 amino acids: CASSGTRETQYF. The CDR3 coding sequence is TGTGCCAGCAGCGGGACTCGAGAGACCCAGTACTTC.